This entry lists 6 T cell receptor beta chains sequenced from one sample in a study of neurological immune-mediated disorders. TCRdb reprocessed the 5' RACE reads with MiXCR, giving one entry per CDR3 protein. The profile shows approximately 65,000 distinct CDR3 sequences, around 4% of them singletons. Sequencing used PBMCs. The receptor set was obtained from a man over 45 with multiple sclerosis.

In this sample, this clonotype turned up many times. The genes are TRBV12-3 or TRBV12-4 and TRBJ1-2; 9 positions agree with TRBD1. This CDR3 region has 12 residues. Unmatched junction bases numbered 4, after V lost 8 bases and J lost 6 bases. The CDR3 sequence is CASFNRGHGYTF. The CDR3 region has the DNA TGTGCCAGCTTTAACAGGGGGCATGGCTACACCTTC.

This clonotype was recorded at least ten times. This chain uses TRBV18 with TRBJ2-7; D is undetermined. Per the germline V gene, CDR1 is KGHSH and CDR2 is LQKENI. Trimming shortened V by 4 bases and J by 5 bases, and 12 bases separated the two germline ends. The CDR3 loop spans 13 amino acids. CDR3 region: CASSRLGVDEQYF. For the CDR3, the DNA is TGTGCCAGCTCACGGCTTGGGGTCGACGAGCAGTACTTC.

This clonotype was seen many times. The junction departs from the called germline gene at one end, perhaps through a read error. V and J are TRBV4-3 and TRBJ2-1; 8 positions match TRBD1. The germline CDR1 and CDR2 sequences are LGHNA and YSLEER. The CDR3 has 14 residues. The CDR3 loop reads CASSQEILGTGLGF. The CDR3 DNA reads as TGCGCCAGCAGCCAAGAAATTTTGGGGACAGGACTCGGTTTC.

Only a few counts were recorded for this clonotype. V usage is TRBV14 and J usage is TRBJ2-7, with TRBD2 as a possible D gene (6 bases). The V gene lost 1 base and the J gene lost 3 bases, with 13 bases spanning the gap. The CDR3 is made up of 15 amino acids. Germline V gives CDR1 SGHDN, CDR2 FVKESK. CDR3 region: CASSQGGGGNYEQYF. The CDR3 DNA is TGTGCCAGCAGCCAAGGAGGTGGGGGGAACTACGAGCAGTACTTC.

This clonotype was seen at least ten times. The chain has TRBV7-6 and TRBJ1-1; TRBD1 might be the D (6 bases). The germline V gene encodes CDR1 SGHVS and CDR2 FNYEAQ. CDR3 length: 16 residues. Deletions cut 2 bases from V and 0 bases from J, with 13 bases between. The CDR3 coding sequence is TGTGCCAGCAGCTTAATCCCGACAGGAATGAACACTGAAGCTTTCTTT. Residues: CASSLIPTGMNTEAFF.

This clonotype was recorded at least ten times. This chain joins TRBV12-3 or TRBV12-4 and TRBJ1-3; TRBD1 agrees at 9 bases. Trimming at V came to 5 bases and at J to 0 bases, leaving 8 bases not matched to a gene. The CDR3 has 17 amino acids. The CDR3 DNA reads TGTGCCAGCAGTCTAAACCGGGACAGGGTCTCTGGAAACACCATATATTTT. It codes for CASSLNRDRVSGNTIYF.